This TCR beta chain derives from a study of Ad26.COV2.S vaccination and SARS-CoV-2 variants. General study results and limits: Using TCR breadth and depth analyses may have led to underestimated total T cell responses. Comparable non-spike TCR breadth was observed in vaccine and placebo recipients. Vaccinees reportedly had broad spike-specific CD8+ and CD4+ T cell responses.

Specified treatment: 15 to 20 received Ad26.COV2.S at low or high dose, single or two shots; roughly five received placebo; per-sample allocation not given. Specimens were obtained on day 63 following the first vaccine or placebo injection. Only in-frame clones appear in the TCRdb table, and some are missing; sequencing was by immunoSEQ multiplex PCR. The sample shows roughly 450,000 clones, around 90% of them seen only once. Notes on this clone: The antigen is not known.

CDR1 is LGHNA and CDR2 is YSLEER in the germline V gene. Trimming stripped 1 base from V and 0 bases from J, with 10 bases between. There are 15 residues in the CDR3. The chain recombines TRBV4-3 with TRBJ2-7, with D possibly TRBD2 on 6 matching bases. Sample: peripheral blood, taken in a trial of Ad26.COV2.S vaccine versus placebo. The origin of this receptor is a person between 18 and 65 years old who received the Ad26.COV2.S COVID-19 vaccine or a placebo. CDR3: CASSQVWRDSYEQYF. The CDR3 nucleotides read TGCGCCAGCAGCCAAGTTTGGCGGGACTCCTACGAGCAGTACTTC.